Below are 10 T cell receptor beta chains sequenced from a single sample in a study of T cell repertoires in cytomegalovirus infection. TCRdb re-called the reads with MiXCR, one entry per CDR3 protein. The sample records some 920,000 distinct CDR3 sequences, around 30% being singletons. No cognate antigen is known for these TCRs. Sequences were derived from cultured CD8+ T cells from PBMCs, sampled from culture after CMV antigen stimulation. Receptors originate from a human donor in good health (CMV status not recorded). Some clones in this sample may be carry-over from other donors' samples.

This clonotype came up a few times. The chain links TRBV7-8 to TRBJ1-1; 12 bases are a match to TRBD1. The germline CDR1 and CDR2 sequences are SGHVS and FQNEAQ. The CDR3 spans 17 residues. V shed 4 bases and J 3 bases; nucleotides not matched to a gene: 9. Here the CDR3 reads CASSYGTGGAWDTEAFF. CDR3 coding DNA: TGTGCCAGCAGCTATGGGACAGGGGGCGCCTGGGACACTGAAGCTTTCTTT.

The genes are TRBV19 and TRBJ1-1; no reliable D call. Germline CDR1 LNHDA, CDR2 SQIVND (reference sequence). V gave up 4 bases and J gave up 0 bases, with 24 bases separating them. The CDR3 runs to 19 residues. As DNA, the CDR3 is TGTGCCAGTAGTAAGTTGGTAGAGAAAGCTTTTACTATGAACACTGAAGCTTTCTTT. It specifies CASSKLVEKAFTMNTEAFF.

The J gene is TRBJ2-5, the V gene TRBV6-6, with 8 bases matching TRBD2. The CDR3 covers 17 residues. From germline, CDR1 is MNHNY and CDR2 SVGAGI (reference sequence). V lost 8 bases, J lost 1 base, and 15 bases stayed unmatched. The CDR3 DNA sequence: TGTGCCAGCCGTGTTTTGCCAGCGGGGGAAAGCCAAGAGACCCAGTACTTC. This sequence encodes CASRVLPAGESQETQYF.

The rearrangement joins TRBV7-8 to TRBJ2-5; no clear D gene. Germline-derived CDR1 and CDR2 are SGHVS and FQNEAQ. The CDR3 extends over 15 amino acids. Trimming pared 6 bases from V and 2 bases from J, leaving 16 bases between. CDR3 sequence (DNA): TGTGCCAGCAGTCCGACCTCCTTGGGACAAGAGACCCAGTACTTC. This codes for CASSPTSLGQETQYF.

The chain has TRBV19 and TRBJ2-7; 8 bases map to TRBD1. Germline CDR1 LNHDA, CDR2 SQIVND (reference sequence). This CDR3 comprises 13 residues. The V segment lost 7 bases and the J segment 1 base; nucleotides outside the gene matches: 3. This chain's CDR3 is CASMGQVSYEQYF. CDR3 in DNA: TGTGCCAGTATGGGACAGGTGTCCTACGAGCAGTACTTC.

This clonotype was recorded a few times. This chain connects TRBV18 to TRBJ2-1; TRBD1 matches at 7 bases. CDR1 and CDR2 from the germline V gene are KGHSH and LQKENI. V gave up 3 bases and J gave up 3 bases; unmatched junction bases: 8. This CDR3 comprises 16 residues. The CDR3 DNA reads as TGTGCCAGCTCACCGTTTGACAGGGTCAGCTACAATGAGCAGTTCTTC. The encoded protein is CASSPFDRVSYNEQFF.

This clonotype was counted at least ten times. The chain couples TRBV9 to TRBJ2-1, with D unresolved. The V end was cut by 2 bases, the J end by 5 bases, with 11 bases between. The CDR3 is made up of 14 amino acids. Germline CDR1 and CDR2: SGDLS and YYNGEE. The CDR3 loop reads CASSVNGGDNEQFF. The CDR3 DNA sequence: TGTGCCAGCAGCGTGAACGGCGGTGACAATGAGCAGTTCTTC.

In this sample, this clonotype turned up many times. The gene calls are TRBV7-2 and TRBJ2-5; 10 bases map to TRBD1. V was pared by 4 bases and J by 4 bases, with 9 bases of the junction left unmatched. Germline loops: CDR1 SGHTA, CDR2 FQGNSA. This CDR3 contains 16 residues. CDR3 in amino acids: CASSSGQGEVGETQYF. In DNA, the CDR3 is TGTGCCAGCAGCTCCGGACAGGGGGAAGTTGGAGAGACCCAGTACTTC.

The chain carries TRBV12-3 or TRBV12-4 and TRBJ1-2; TRBD1 is a possible D gene (6 bases). V gave up 10 bases and J gave up 4 bases, with 16 bases separating them. The length of the CDR3 is 13 residues. CDR3 in DNA: TGTGCCAACACCCTAAACAGGGTCTATGGCTACACCTTC. Protein product: CANTLNRVYGYTF.

The rearrangement joins TRBV4-1 to TRBJ2-1; 9 nucleotides align to TRBD2. The junction had 5 bases not matched to a gene; V was cut back by 3 bases and J by 8 bases. This CDR3 is built from 14 residues. Germline values: CDR1 MGHRA, CDR2 YSYEKL. The CDR3 nucleotides read TGCGCCAGCAGCCACGGCGGGGGGGCCGATGAGCAGTTCTTC. This encodes CASSHGGGADEQFF.